The rows below give T cell receptor beta chains drawn from one sample of a study of Graves' ophthalmopathy and Graves' hyperthyroidism. TCRdb reanalysed the multiplex PCR reads using MiXCR and keeps one entry per CDR3 protein. The sample consists of over a million distinct CDR3 sequences, about two fifths of them appearing once. The sequencing input was peripheral blood or thyroid tissue (not recorded which). The receptors shown here come from an adult man with Graves' hyperthyroidism. The CDR3 runs from the conserved cysteine through the conserved F or W. D genes are given only for firm matches. Size is omitted from some rows. Given values are once, few, many or a class for expanded clones.

TRBV19	TRBD1	NA	TRBJ1-2	CASNSRDSYYGYTF	TGTGCCAGTAACTCTCGGGACAGCTACTATGGCTACACCTTC
TRBV5-1	NA	NA	TRBJ2-7	CASSQNFQGVLYEQYF	TGCGCCAGCAGCCAAAACTTCCAGGGAGTCCTCTACGAGCAGTACTTC
TRBV19	NA	few	TRBJ2-7	CASSIGFSGVISYEQYF	TGTGCCAGTAGTATCGGTTTCTCAGGGGTCATCTCCTACGAGCAGTACTTC
TRBV27	TRBD1	NA	TRBJ1-5	CASSPTGGFDQPQHF	TGTGCCAGCAGTCCGACAGGGGGCTTCGATCAGCCCCAGCATTTT
TRBV4-3	NA	few	TRBJ1-6	CASSRVTGYNSPLHF	TGCGCCAGCAGCCGAGTGACAGGCTATAATTCACCCCTCCACTTT
TRBV10-3	NA	NA	TRBJ2-2	CAISVGANTGELFF	TGTGCCATCAGTGTAGGGGCGAACACCGGGGAGCTGTTTTTT
TRBV5-1	NA	NA	TRBJ2-7	CASSLEFTRVGEQYF	TGCGCCAGCAGCTTGGAATTTACCCGCGTGGGGGAGCAGTACTTC
TRBV24-1	NA	NA	TRBJ1-5	CATSLTNQETQHF	TGTGCCACCAGTCTCACGAACCAAGAGACCCAACATTTT
TRBV7-2	TRBD2	many	TRBJ2-5	CASSSPPGLPEETQYF	TGTGCCAGCAGCTCGCCCCCGGGACTACCGGAAGAGACCCAGTACTTC
TRBV29-1	NA	NA	TRBJ1-2	CSVRAVYGYTF	TGCAGCGTTAGGGCAGTGTATGGCTACACCTTC
TRBV7-9	NA	many	TRBJ2-5	CASSLSTVQETQYF	TGTGCCAGCAGCTTAAGTACCGTCCAAGAGACCCAGTACTTC
TRBV9	NA	few	TRBJ1-2	CASSDEGIRYGYTF	TGTGCCAGCAGCGACGAAGGGATCCGTTATGGCTACACCTTC
TRBV9	NA	NA	TRBJ2-5	CASSVASKGSNQPQYF	TGTGCCAGCAGCGTAGCTTCCAAAGGGAGCAATCAGCCCCAGTACTTC
TRBV29-1	NA	NA	TRBJ1-5	CSAGYGNQPQHF	TGCAGCGCAGGATACGGCAATCAGCCCCAGCATTTT
TRBV11-3	TRBD2	NA	TRBJ2-7	CASSLAPSGVNEQYF	TGTGCCAGCAGCTTAGCTCCTAGCGGAGTCAACGAGCAGTACTTC
TRBV20-1	NA	many	TRBJ2-6	CSAAERHSGANVLTF	TGCAGTGCCGCCGAAAGACATTCTGGGGCCAACGTCCTGACTTTC
TRBV20-1	NA	many	TRBJ2-7	CSARKVGHEQYF	TGCAGTGCTAGAAAGGTGGGGCACGAGCAGTACTTC
TRBV20-1	NA	NA	TRBJ1-1	CSARDVWGLAFF	TGCAGTGCTAGAGATGTATGGGGGCTAGCTTTCTTT
TRBV25-1	NA	many	TRBJ2-5	CASSSQDQETQYF	TGTGCCAGCAGTTCACAGGACCAAGAGACCCAGTACTTC
TRBV5-4	TRBD1	many	TRBJ1-1	CASSNRDRVAFF	TGTGCCAGCAGCAACCGGGACAGGGTTGCTTTCTTT
TRBV4-3	NA	few	TRBJ1-2	CASSQDPFGGAYGYTF	TGCGCCAGCAGCCAAGATCCCTTTGGTGGAGCATATGGCTACACCTTC
TRBV25-1	TRBD1	NA	TRBJ1-6	CASSYPPRTGGIGRSPLHF	TGTGCCAGCAGTTACCCCCCAAGGACAGGCGGGATCGGTCGTTCACCCCTCCACTTT
TRBV7-9	TRBD2	few	TRBJ2-7	CASSWATSGSYEQYF	TGTGCCAGCAGCTGGGCGACTAGCGGGTCCTACGAGCAGTACTTC
TRBV7-8	NA	NA	TRBJ2-3	CASSFSWAVGTDTQYF	TGTGCCAGCAGCTTTAGCTGGGCAGTTGGCACAGATACGCAGTATTTT
TRBV2	NA	NA	TRBJ2-1	CASSELGVGDEQFF	TGTGCCAGCAGTGAATTGGGGGTTGGGGATGAGCAGTTCTTC